This TCR beta chain appears in the sequencing data of a study of T cell repertoires in cytomegalovirus infection. MiXCR was run by TCRdb on the reads, yielding one entry per CDR3 protein. In the table there are around 350,000 distinct CDR3 sequences, about a sixth of which are singletons. Study findings and constraints: The study found HLA-C-restricted CMV-specific TCR beta clonotypes dominating the ex vivo response.

Germline V gene data show CDR1 as ENHRY and CDR2 as SYGVKD. The CDR3 contains 15 residues. V shed 3 bases, J shed 5 bases, and the junction held 8 bases outside the gene matches. About this clonotype: The antigen remains undetermined.

The rearrangement links TRBV10-3 to TRBJ2-3, with 7 positions matching TRBD1. This clonotype was obtained from a human donor in good health (CMV status not recorded). Some clones in this sample may be carry-over from other donors' samples. The sample taken for sequencing was PBMCs. CDR3 nucleotide sequence: TGTGCCATCAGTGACCTGACAGGGAATCTAGATACGCAGTATTTT. Its protein product is CAISDLTGNLDTQYF.